The clone carrying this T cell receptor beta chain was recorded only once. The data stem from a study of shared clonotypes between healthy human individuals. Profiled with immunoSEQ multiplex PCR; TCRdb holds only in-frame clones, not every one. The sample shows 1.6 million or so clones, around 97% of them seen only once. The sequenced sample consisted of naive CD4+ T cells sorted from blood. Specified subset: CD45RA+ positively selected. The clonotype originates from a man aged 25 to 40 in good health.

For the CDR3, the DNA is TGTGCCAGCAGCTTGGAGCGCAGACTCACCGGGGAGCTGTTTTTT. It encodes CASSLERRLTGELFF. The V call is TRBV5-4, the J call TRBJ2-2, with no clear D. The germline gives CDR1 SGHNT, CDR2 YYREEE (reference sequence). Trimming removed 0 bases from V and 4 bases from J, with 10 bases in between. This CDR3 comprises 15 residues.